The rows below give T cell receptor beta chains drawn from one sample of a study of CD8 T cells in Susac syndrome. TCRdb re-called the immunoSEQ multiplex PCR reads with MiXCR, one entry per CDR3 protein. The profile covers roughly 180,000 distinct CDR3 sequences, with approximately 94% appearing a single time and about 0.1% taken by the ten largest. The specimen sequenced was CD4+ T cells from PBMCs. Every receptor here comes from a human donor in good health. Each CDR3 is given with its conserved first and last residue. Each record gives: V gene, clone size, D gene, J gene, CDR3 protein, CDR3 DNA. D genes are given only for firm matches. Size tells how often a clone was seen (once, few, many) or the class of an expanded clone, and some rows leave it out.

v_gene: TRBV6-1
abundance: .
d_gene: TRBD2
j_gene: TRBJ2-1
CDR3aa: CASSDPGLAGVGFF
CDR3nt: TGTGCCAGCAGTGACCCGGGACTAGCGGGAGTGGGGTTCTTC

v_gene: TRBV27
abundance: once
d_gene: TRBD2
j_gene: TRBJ2-2
CDR3aa: CASSPQNSGTGELFF
CDR3nt: TGTGCCAGCAGCCCCCAAAATAGCGGGACCGGGGAGCTGTTTTTT

v_gene: TRBV15
abundance: .
d_gene: .
j_gene: TRBJ1-2
CDR3aa: CATSRDAYGYTF
CDR3nt: TGTGCCACCAGCAGGGACGCTTATGGCTACACCTTC

v_gene: TRBV20-1
abundance: .
d_gene: .
j_gene: TRBJ2-4
CDR3aa: CSADGPLGKNIQYF
CDR3nt: TGCAGTGCAGACGGCCCCCTGGGCAAAAACATTCAGTACTTC

v_gene: TRBV9
abundance: .
d_gene: TRBD1
j_gene: TRBJ2-5
CDR3aa: CASSSGTGLETQYF
CDR3nt: TGTGCCAGCAGCAGTGGGACAGGGCTAGAGACCCAGTACTTC

v_gene: TRBV30
abundance: .
d_gene: .
j_gene: TRBJ2-1
CDR3aa: CAWSNVDNEQFF
CDR3nt: TGTGCCTGGAGTAACGTAGACAATGAGCAGTTCTTC

v_gene: TRBV30
abundance: .
d_gene: .
j_gene: TRBJ2-2
CDR3aa: CAWRSRRGIGELFF
CDR3nt: TGTGCCTGGAGAAGCAGGAGGGGGATCGGGGAGCTGTTTTTT

v_gene: TRBV28
abundance: .
d_gene: .
j_gene: TRBJ1-2
CDR3aa: CASSLPRGPYGYTF
CDR3nt: TGTGCCAGCAGTTTACCGCGGGGTCCCTATGGCTACACCTTC

v_gene: TRBV29-1
abundance: .
d_gene: .
j_gene: TRBJ1-1
CDR3aa: CSAPGFGNTEAFF
CDR3nt: TGCAGCGCCCCAGGGTTCGGGAACACTGAAGCTTTCTTT

v_gene: TRBV12-3/TRBV12-4
abundance: .
d_gene: .
j_gene: TRBJ2-4
CDR3aa: CASSSYRGGENIQYF
CDR3nt: TGTGCCAGCAGTTCATACAGGGGGGGAGAGAACATTCAGTACTTC

v_gene: TRBV12-3/TRBV12-4
abundance: .
d_gene: .
j_gene: TRBJ1-4
CDR3aa: CATQRGTNEKLFF
CDR3nt: TGTGCCACGCAGCGGGGGACTAATGAAAAACTGTTTTTT

v_gene: TRBV12-3/TRBV12-4
abundance: .
d_gene: TRBD2
j_gene: TRBJ2-5
CDR3aa: CASSSGTSGAYQETQYF
CDR3nt: TGTGCCAGCAGCTCCGGGACTAGCGGGGCGTACCAAGAGACCCAGTACTTC

v_gene: TRBV6-2/TRBV6-3
abundance: .
d_gene: .
j_gene: TRBJ2-7
CDR3aa: CASSYSSRLSITYEQYF
CDR3nt: TGTGCCAGCAGTTACTCGTCACGTTTGTCTATAACCTACGAGCAGTACTTC

v_gene: TRBV6-1
abundance: .
d_gene: .
j_gene: TRBJ1-1
CDR3aa: CASSLTTHLNTEAFF
CDR3nt: TGTGCCAGCAGCTTGACGACGCATTTGAACACTGAAGCTTTCTTT

v_gene: TRBV30
abundance: .
d_gene: .
j_gene: TRBJ2-5
CDR3aa: CAWSVIHPQETQYF
CDR3nt: TGTGCCTGGAGTGTGATACATCCACAAGAGACCCAGTACTTC

v_gene: TRBV3-1
abundance: .
d_gene: .
j_gene: TRBJ2-5
CDR3aa: CASSQRTGLETQYF
CDR3nt: TGTGCCAGCAGCCAACGTACAGGGTTGGAGACCCAGTACTTC

v_gene: TRBV21-1
abundance: .
d_gene: .
j_gene: TRBJ1-5
CDR3aa: CASRGACNQPQHF
CDR3nt: TGTGCCAGCCGGGGGGCTTGCAATCAGCCCCAGCATTTT

v_gene: TRBV5-1
abundance: .
d_gene: TRBD1
j_gene: TRBJ2-7
CDR3aa: CASSIGQGRGEQYF
CDR3nt: TGCGCCAGCAGCATCGGACAGGGACGGGGCGAGCAGTACTTC

v_gene: TRBV5-1
abundance: .
d_gene: TRBD2
j_gene: TRBJ2-1
CDR3aa: CASSLRLAGGYNEQFF
CDR3nt: TGCGCCAGCAGCTTGCGGCTAGCGGGAGGGTACAATGAGCAGTTCTTC

v_gene: TRBV12-3/TRBV12-4
abundance: .
d_gene: TRBD2
j_gene: TRBJ2-1
CDR3aa: CASSRGTSGTRNEQFF
CDR3nt: TGTGCCAGCAGCCGAGGGACTAGCGGGACTAGGAATGAGCAGTTCTTC

v_gene: TRBV12-3/TRBV12-4
abundance: .
d_gene: .
j_gene: TRBJ2-5
CDR3aa: CASSLSAETQYF
CDR3nt: TGTGCCAGCAGTTTATCGGCGGAGACCCAGTACTTC

v_gene: TRBV29-1
abundance: .
d_gene: .
j_gene: TRBJ1-1
CDR3aa: CSVSYRLQNTEAFF
CDR3nt: TGCAGCGTTTCTTATCGCCTTCAGAACACTGAAGCTTTCTTT

v_gene: TRBV24-1
abundance: once
d_gene: .
j_gene: TRBJ2-3
CDR3aa: CATSNSGGLVLYF
CDR3nt: TGTGCCACCAGTAATTCCGGCGGATTAGTCCTGTATTTT

v_gene: TRBV4-3
abundance: .
d_gene: TRBD2
j_gene: TRBJ2-7
CDR3aa: CASSQGTSGRAYEQYF
CDR3nt: TGCGCCAGCAGCCAAGGGACTAGCGGGAGGGCCTACGAGCAGTACTTC

v_gene: TRBV2
abundance: .
d_gene: .
j_gene: TRBJ1-5
CDR3aa: CASSAAYQPQHF
CDR3nt: TGTGCCAGCAGTGCGGCGTATCAGCCCCAGCATTTT

v_gene: TRBV6-5
abundance: .
d_gene: .
j_gene: TRBJ1-2
CDR3aa: CASRDSYGFTF
CDR3nt: TGTGCCAGCAGGGACAGCTATGGCTTCACCTTC

v_gene: TRBV12-3/TRBV12-4
abundance: .
d_gene: TRBD1
j_gene: TRBJ1-2
CDR3aa: CASRYRGQGGYTF
CDR3nt: TGTGCCAGCAGATACAGGGGGCAGGGAGGCTACACCTTC

v_gene: TRBV6-5
abundance: .
d_gene: .
j_gene: TRBJ1-2
CDR3aa: CASSYDGQRSNYGYTF
CDR3nt: TGTGCCAGCAGTTACGACGGACAGCGGTCTAACTATGGCTACACCTTC

v_gene: TRBV30
abundance: .
d_gene: .
j_gene: TRBJ1-1
CDR3aa: CAWSVRGQNRNTEAFF
CDR3nt: TGTGCCTGGAGTGTACGAGGACAGAACAGGAACACTGAAGCTTTCTTT

v_gene: TRBV27
abundance: .
d_gene: .
j_gene: TRBJ2-7
CDR3aa: CASSLVHEQYF
CDR3nt: TGTGCCAGCAGTCTGGTGCACGAGCAGTACTTC

v_gene: TRBV29-1
abundance: .
d_gene: .
j_gene: TRBJ1-1
CDR3aa: CSVGTREAFF
CDR3nt: TGCAGCGTTGGGACCAGAGAAGCTTTCTTT

v_gene: TRBV4-3
abundance: .
d_gene: TRBD2
j_gene: TRBJ2-1
CDR3aa: CASSPEPGLGYNEQFF
CDR3nt: TGCGCCAGCAGCCCAGAGCCGGGACTAGGCTACAATGAGCAGTTCTTC

v_gene: TRBV18
abundance: .
d_gene: .
j_gene: TRBJ1-1
CDR3aa: CASSPSVNTEAFF
CDR3nt: TGTGCCAGCTCACCATCCGTGAACACTGAAGCTTTCTTT

v_gene: TRBV29-1
abundance: .
d_gene: .
j_gene: TRBJ1-1
CDR3aa: CSVTGWQNTEAFF
CDR3nt: TGCAGCGTCACAGGGTGGCAGAACACTGAAGCTTTCTTT

v_gene: TRBV2
abundance: .
d_gene: .
j_gene: TRBJ2-5
CDR3aa: CASLRDSQETQYF
CDR3nt: TGTGCCAGCCTGCGAGACAGCCAAGAGACCCAGTACTTC

v_gene: TRBV19
abundance: .
d_gene: .
j_gene: TRBJ2-6
CDR3aa: CASSIAGSRANVLTF
CDR3nt: TGTGCCAGTAGTATAGCAGGGAGTAGGGCCAACGTCCTGACTTTC

v_gene: TRBV4-2
abundance: .
d_gene: .
j_gene: TRBJ2-3
CDR3aa: CASGTDTQYF
CDR3nt: TGTGCCAGCGGAACAGATACGCAGTATTTT

v_gene: TRBV4-3
abundance: .
d_gene: .
j_gene: TRBJ1-1
CDR3aa: CASSQESRQGQAFF
CDR3nt: TGCGCCAGCAGCCAAGAATCTAGGCAGGGGCAAGCTTTCTTT

v_gene: TRBV7-3
abundance: once
d_gene: .
j_gene: TRBJ2-3
CDR3aa: CASSLTGPDTQYF
CDR3nt: TGTGCCAGCAGCTTAACTGGTCCAGATACGCAGTATTTT

v_gene: TRBV15
abundance: .
d_gene: .
j_gene: TRBJ2-5
CDR3aa: CATSRGLAWETQYF
CDR3nt: TGTGCCACCAGCAGAGGGTTAGCCTGGGAGACCCAGTACTTC

v_gene: TRBV28
abundance: .
d_gene: .
j_gene: TRBJ2-4
CDR3aa: CASSATLRGNIQYF
CDR3nt: TGTGCCAGCAGTGCGACCCTTCGGGGGAACATTCAGTACTTC

v_gene: TRBV11-2
abundance: .
d_gene: TRBD2
j_gene: TRBJ2-7
CDR3aa: CASTKTSGSYEQYF
CDR3nt: TGTGCCAGCACCAAGACTAGCGGGAGCTACGAGCAGTACTTC

v_gene: TRBV29-1
abundance: .
d_gene: .
j_gene: TRBJ2-7
CDR3aa: CSVGAILREQYF
CDR3nt: TGCAGCGTGGGGGCTATACTACGGGAGCAGTACTTC

v_gene: TRBV6-5
abundance: .
d_gene: .
j_gene: TRBJ2-7
CDR3aa: CASSYSGVNEQYF
CDR3nt: TGTGCCAGCAGTTACTCGGGCGTCAACGAGCAGTACTTC

v_gene: TRBV4-3
abundance: .
d_gene: TRBD1
j_gene: TRBJ1-2
CDR3aa: CASSQEVRPQGARGYTF
CDR3nt: TGCGCCAGCAGCCAAGAAGTACGCCCACAGGGGGCGCGGGGCTACACCTTC

v_gene: TRBV7-9
abundance: few
d_gene: .
j_gene: TRBJ2-3
CDR3aa: CASSLSGSDTQYF
CDR3nt: TGTGCCAGCAGCTTGAGCGGGTCAGATACGCAGTATTTT

v_gene: TRBV20-1
abundance: .
d_gene: .
j_gene: TRBJ1-5
CDR3aa: CSAREGAQPQHF
CDR3nt: TGCAGTGCTAGGGAAGGTGCTCAGCCCCAGCATTTT

v_gene: TRBV7-6
abundance: .
d_gene: .
j_gene: TRBJ2-1
CDR3aa: CASSLASGDYNEQFF
CDR3nt: TGTGCCAGCAGCTTAGCGAGCGGAGACTACAATGAGCAGTTCTTC

v_gene: TRBV6-5
abundance: .
d_gene: TRBD2
j_gene: TRBJ2-2
CDR3aa: CASSSPSGRGTGELFF
CDR3nt: TGTGCCAGCAGTTCTCCTAGCGGGAGAGGGACCGGGGAGCTGTTTTTT

v_gene: TRBV27
abundance: .
d_gene: TRBD2
j_gene: TRBJ2-2
CDR3aa: CASSLSPSGRARTTGELFF
CDR3nt: TGTGCCAGCAGTTTATCGCCTAGCGGGAGGGCCCGTACAACCGGGGAGCTGTTTTTT

v_gene: TRBV29-1
abundance: .
d_gene: TRBD2
j_gene: TRBJ2-2
CDR3aa: CSAAGGAVTGELFF
CDR3nt: TGCAGCGCGGCGGGGGGGGCGGTCACCGGGGAGCTGTTTTTT

v_gene: TRBV28
abundance: .
d_gene: .
j_gene: TRBJ2-7
CDR3aa: CASSFGLLGGEQYF
CDR3nt: TGTGCCAGCAGTTTTGGTCTCCTGGGCGGGGAGCAGTACTTC

v_gene: TRBV9
abundance: .
d_gene: .
j_gene: TRBJ2-5
CDR3aa: CASSARDGGETQYF
CDR3nt: TGTGCCAGCAGCGCCCGGGACGGGGGTGAGACCCAGTACTTC